This is a list of T cell receptor beta chains from one sample in a study of cytotoxic CD8 clonotypes in ibrutinib-treated CLL. Profiling relied on immunoSEQ multiplex PCR, and the TCRdb table lists in-frame clones only, not all of them. The sample has approximately 320,000 clones; over 60% are singletons. Sequenced material: PBMCs, taken after 36 months of ibrutinib treatment. The receptors shown here come from a human donor with chronic lymphocytic leukemia. Each CDR3 is given with its conserved first and last residue. D genes are given only for firm matches. Clone size is given for some rows only: seen once, a few or many times, or a class if the clone is expanded.

CDR3 length,D gene,clone size,J gene,V gene,CDR3 protein,CDR3 DNA
15,-,-,TRBJ1-5,TRBV28,CASSPRGGGNQPQHF,TGTGCCAGCAGTCCTAGGGGGGGAGGCAATCAGCCCCAGCATTTT
13,-,once,TRBJ2-7,TRBV7-8,CASSLMGGYEQYF,TGTGCCAGCAGCTTAATGGGAGGCTACGAGCAGTACTTC
12,-,-,TRBJ1-2,TRBV7-9,CASSLVNYGYTF,TGTGCCAGCAGCTTAGTGAACTATGGCTACACCTTC
15,-,-,TRBJ2-2,TRBV6-5,CASSLIGLNTGELFF,TGTGCCAGCAGTTTGATTGGACTAAACACCGGGGAGCTGTTTTTT
14,TRBD1,few,TRBJ1-2,TRBV5-4,CASSLVTGNYGYTF,TGTGCCAGCAGCTTGGTGACAGGGAACTATGGCTACACCTTC
14,-,-,TRBJ2-2,TRBV27,CASSSSFPLGELFF,TGTGCCAGCAGTTCCTCTTTTCCTCTCGGGGAGCTGTTTTTT
12,-,-,TRBJ1-2,TRBV6-1,CASSEGRYGYTF,TGTGCCAGCAGTGAAGGGCGTTATGGCTACACCTTC
14,-,-,TRBJ2-3,TRBV5-1,CASSTKTATDTQYF,TGCGCCAGCAGCACAAAGACAGCTACAGATACGCAGTATTTT
15,TRBD1,-,TRBJ2-1,TRBV7-6,CASSLVPGQGNEQFF,TGTGCCAGCAGCTTAGTCCCGGGACAGGGGAATGAGCAGTTCTTC
13,-,-,TRBJ2-1,TRBV14,CASSRGYGNEQFF,TGTGCCAGCAGCCGGGGCTACGGGAATGAGCAGTTCTTC
14,-,-,TRBJ2-3,TRBV9,CASSEWGSTDTQYF,TGTGCCAGCAGCGAGTGGGGGTCTACAGATACGCAGTATTTT
16,-,once,TRBJ1-1,TRBV6-5,CASSYTPRVGNTEAFF,TGTGCCAGCAGTTACACCCCCCGAGTGGGGAACACTGAAGCTTTCTTT
13,-,-,TRBJ2-7,TRBV5-1,CASSTGMAYEQYF,TGCGCCAGCAGTACAGGAATGGCCTACGAGCAGTACTTC
13,-,few,TRBJ1-2,TRBV4-1,CASSLKANYGYTF,TGCGCCAGCTCCCTCAAGGCTAACTATGGCTACACCTTC
14,-,few,TRBJ1-1,TRBV12-5,CASGLGTGKAEAFF,TGTGCTAGTGGCCTAGGGACGGGGAAGGCTGAAGCTTTCTTT
14,-,few,TRBJ2-4,TRBV11-2,CASSPAGKLPIQYF,TGTGCCAGCAGCCCCGCGGGGAAGTTACCTATTCAGTACTTC
14,-,-,TRBJ2-1,TRBV18,CASSPPDQYNEQFF,TGTGCCAGCTCACCCCCCGATCAGTACAATGAGCAGTTCTTC
17,-,-,TRBJ2-5,TRBV19,CASSIRGQTMYQETQYF,TGTGCCAGTAGTATTCGAGGACAGACCATGTACCAAGAGACCCAGTACTTC
13,TRBD1,-,TRBJ1-2,TRBV7-9,CASSSTGRYGYTF,TGTGCCAGCAGCTCGACAGGGCGTTATGGCTACACCTTC
15,TRBD2,-,TRBJ2-7,TRBV9,CASSSRPAGVDEQYF,TGTGCCAGCAGCTCCCGGCCAGCGGGAGTAGATGAGCAGTACTTC
16,TRBD2,-,TRBJ2-5,TRBV10-3,CAISPTSGREEETQYF,TGTGCCATCAGTCCGACTAGCGGGAGAGAGGAAGAGACCCAGTACTTC
14,TRBD1,-,TRBJ2-7,TRBV6-1,CASTRDRGTYEQYF,TGTGCCAGCACCCGGGACAGGGGAACCTACGAGCAGTACTTC
15,-,-,TRBJ2-7,TRBV6-5,CASRDRDASSYEQYF,TGTGCCAGCAGAGACCGGGACGCAAGCTCCTACGAGCAGTACTTC
17,-,-,TRBJ2-3,TRBV5-1,CASSVLLGTPSTDTQYF,TGCGCCAGCAGCGTGCTATTAGGCACCCCTAGCACAGATACGCAGTATTTT
13,-,once,TRBJ2-5,TRBV18,CASSPPSGETQYF,TGTGCCAGCTCACCACCATCGGGGGAGACCCAGTACTTC
14,-,-,TRBJ1-5,TRBV5-1,CASSPLGRNQPQHF,TGCGCCAGCAGCCCCCTCGGGCGCAATCAGCCCCAGCATTTT
12,-,-,TRBJ1-3,TRBV5-1,CASSFGGDTIYF,TGCGCCAGCAGCTTTGGGGGAGACACCATATATTTT
13,-,-,TRBJ2-1,TRBV6-6,CASSYGSDNEQFF,TGTGCCAGCAGTTATGGTTCCGACAATGAGCAGTTCTTC
14,TRBD2,-,TRBJ2-3,TRBV5-1,CASSPGTSGDTQYF,TGCGCCAGCAGCCCGGGGACTAGCGGAGATACGCAGTATTTT
15,-,few,TRBJ1-4,TRBV7-8,CASSMFWVTGEKLFF,TGTGCCAGCAGCATGTTTTGGGTAACCGGTGAAAAACTGTTTTTT
12,TRBD1,-,TRBJ2-7,TRBV10-2,CASGTGAYEQYF,TGCGCCAGCGGGACAGGGGCCTACGAGCAGTACTTC
14,TRBD1,few,TRBJ2-7,TRBV5-1,CASSTGTGKHEQYF,TGCGCCAGCAGCACAGGGACAGGGAAACACGAGCAGTACTTC
14,-,-,TRBJ2-1,TRBV2,CASSEVNGLNEQFF,TGTGCCAGCAGTGAAGTCAATGGTCTCAATGAGCAGTTCTTC
15,-,few,TRBJ1-6,TRBV18,CASSPSTGPGSPLHF,TGTGCCAGCTCACCTTCGACAGGACCAGGTTCACCCCTCCACTTT
13,TRBD1,once,TRBJ1-2,TRBV5-1,CASSLRQGIGYTF,TGCGCCAGCAGCTTACGACAGGGGATCGGCTACACCTTC
14,-,-,TRBJ2-3,TRBV5-1,CASSTSPSTDTQYF,TGCGCCAGCAGCACGTCACCCAGCACAGATACGCAGTATTTT
16,TRBD2,-,TRBJ2-1,TRBV7-3,CASSLRGGGMRNEQFF,TGTGCCAGCAGCTTAAGAGGCGGGGGAATGAGGAATGAGCAGTTCTTC
17,TRBD2,-,TRBJ2-7,TRBV14,CASSQYRGGIASYEQYF,TGTGCCAGCAGCCAATACCGGGGGGGAATCGCCTCCTACGAGCAGTACTTC
16,TRBD1,-,TRBJ1-5,TRBV19,CASSPLGTGPDQPQHF,TGTGCCAGTAGTCCCCTAGGGACAGGGCCTGATCAGCCCCAGCATTTT
17,TRBD2,few,TRBJ2-7,TRBV15,CATSRTTRLAGGGEQYF,TGTGCCACCAGCAGAACCACACGTCTAGCGGGAGGAGGTGAGCAGTACTTC
14,-,-,TRBJ1-2,TRBV15,CATSDSVAGYGYTF,TGTGCCACCTCGGACAGTGTTGCGGGATATGGCTACACCTTC
17,TRBD2,-,TRBJ2-3,TRBV7-2,CASSLWSIAGTTDTQYF,TGTGCCAGCAGCTTGTGGAGTATAGCGGGGACCACAGATACGCAGTATTTT
15,-,-,TRBJ2-7,TRBV4-1,CASSLIHGLAYEQYF,TGCGCCAGCAGCCTAATACACGGGCTAGCCTACGAGCAGTACTTC
18,-,-,TRBJ2-7,TRBV7-2,CASSLASNRKLVTYEQYF,TGTGCCAGCAGCTTAGCGTCCAACAGGAAATTGGTGACCTACGAGCAGTACTTC
14,-,once,TRBJ2-1,TRBV11-1,CASSLVSSYNEQFF,TGTGCCAGCAGCTTAGTTAGCAGCTACAATGAGCAGTTCTTC
15,-,-,TRBJ2-7,TRBV6-5,CASSPQGSISYEQYF,TGTGCCAGCAGCCCCCAGGGCAGTATCTCCTACGAGCAGTACTTC
16,-,few,TRBJ2-2,TRBV4-3,CASSQAPAGSTGELFF,TGCGCCAGCAGCCAAGCGCCAGCGGGTTCGACCGGGGAGCTGTTTTTT
14,TRBD1,-,TRBJ2-5,TRBV5-1,CASSEQGAGRAQYF,TGCGCCAGCAGCGAGCAGGGGGCCGGAAGGGCCCAGTACTTC
17,-,-,TRBJ2-6,TRBV15,CATSGGRVSSGANVLTF,TGTGCCACCAGCGGGGGGCGGGTATCCTCTGGGGCCAACGTCCTGACTTTC